This entry lists 30 T cell receptor beta chains sequenced from one sample in a study of cytomegalovirus exposure and HLA in healthy donors. Vbeta (60) and Jbeta (13) primers were used in the PCR. Clones were sequenced by immunoSEQ multiplex PCR, and TCRdb holds only the in-frame ones, with some missing. The sample includes roughly 150,000 clones, approximately 88% of them seen just once. Sequenced material: PBMCs. These receptors were obtained from a boy aged 2 to 10 in good health and CMV-seronegative.

The rearrangement links TRBV19 to TRBJ1-2; 8 bases match TRBD1. Germline V gene sequence: CDR1 LNHDA, CDR2 SQIVND (reference sequence). The CDR3 sequence is 15 residues long. V was clipped by 5 bases and J by 2 bases; unmatched bases: 7. Written as DNA, the CDR3 is TGTGCCAGTAGTCCAGGGGGCGGTCTGAACTATGGCTACACCTTC. This sequence encodes CASSPGGGLNYGYTF.

CDR3 sequence: CASPFEQYF. The CDR3 nucleotides read TGTGCCAGCCCGTTCGAGCAGTACTTC. The chain is built from TRBV21-1 and TRBJ2-7; the table's D call TRBD2 went unverified against the DNA. TRBV21-1 represents a pseudogene. The CDR3 is 9 residues long.

The chain carries TRBV19 and TRBJ1-2; tentative D call: TRBD1 (5 bases). The CDR3 is 14 residues long. CDR1 LNHDA and CDR2 SQIVND come from the germline V gene (reference sequence). V lost 9 bases to trimming and J lost 0 bases, with 14 bases between them. As DNA, the CDR3 is TGTGCCAGCACCTCTCGACAGCCTAACTATGGCTACACCTTC. Encoded protein: CASTSRQPNYGYTF.

V gene TRBV19 combines with J gene TRBJ2-2; D perhaps matches TRBD2 (5 bases). The germline V gene encodes CDR1 LNHDA and CDR2 SQIVND (reference sequence). The CDR3 totals 16 residues. The ends were cut back, 3 bases at V and 6 bases at J, with 17 bases in the middle. For the CDR3, the DNA is TGTGCCAGTAGTATGTTGGAGGTGGGGAAGGCCGGGGAGCTGTTTTTT. It yields the protein CASSMLEVGKAGELFF.

The genes are TRBV6-5 and TRBJ2-7; possibly TRBD1 for D (6 bases). Trimming removed 7 bases from V and 0 bases from J, with 13 bases in between. The CDR3 totals 14 residues. The germline V gene encodes CDR1 MNHEY and CDR2 SVGAGI. CDR3 region: CASKPTGSSYEQYV. CDR3 bases: TGTGCCAGCAAACCGACAGGTAGCTCCTACGAGCAGTACGTC.

The CDR3 coding sequence is TGTGCCAGCAGTACCCGACAGGGCTCCTACAATGAGCAGTTCTTC. Amino acids: CASSTRQGSYNEQFF. The rearrangement joins TRBV2 to TRBJ2-1; 7 positions match TRBD1. Germline trimming cut 5 bases from V and 0 bases from J; bases unmatched to any gene: 4. Germline lookup yields CDR1 SNHLY and CDR2 FYNNEI. The CDR3 covers 15 residues.

The chain uses TRBV7-3 and TRBJ2-3; 11 bases match TRBD1. Germline V gives CDR1 SGHTA, CDR2 FQGTGA. J was trimmed by 8 bases and V by 0 bases; bases with no gene match: 4. The CDR3 sequence is 15 residues long. CDR3 in amino acids: CASSLTRDRGSTQYF. CDR3 coding DNA: TGTGCCAGCAGCTTAACTCGGGACAGGGGGTCTACGCAGTATTTT.

The chain joins TRBV30 to TRBJ1-2, with TRBD1 matching 12 bases. From germline, CDR1 is GTSNPN and CDR2 SVGIG (reference sequence). After removal of 6 bases from V and 8 bases from J, the junction contained 10 bases not matched to a gene. This CDR3 spans 14 amino acids. In DNA form, the CDR3 reads TGTGCCTGCCCGCGGGGACAGGGGGCGGGCGGCTACACCTTC. It encodes CACPRGQGAGGYTF.

In this sample, this clone turned up once. The rearrangement links TRBV6-5 to TRBJ1-2; D perhaps matches TRBD1 (6 bases). Germline CDR1 MNHEY, CDR2 SVGAGI. This CDR3 comprises 13 residues. Trimming cost V 6 bases and J 7 bases, with 15 bases left between them. The CDR3 reads CASSHRVYSGYTF. CDR3 coding DNA: TGTGCCAGCAGCCACAGGGTATATAGTGGCTACACCTTC.

This chain links TRBV5-5 with TRBJ2-3; 10 bases match TRBD2. The junction had 10 bases not matched to a gene; V was cut back by 0 bases and J by 0 bases. In germline, CDR1 is SGHKS, CDR2 YYEKEE (reference sequence). CDR3 size: 19 residues. The CDR3 loop reads CASSLGGVAGGTSTDTQYF. The CDR3 region has the DNA TGTGCCAGCAGCTTGGGAGGGGTAGCGGGGGGTACTAGCACAGATACGCAGTATTTT. Drawing the rest from reference TRBV5-5 and TRBJ2-3, the complete variable domain is DAGVTQSPTHLIKTRGQQVTLRCSPISGHKSVSWYQQVLGQGPQFIFQYYEKEERGRGNFPDRFSARQFPNYSSELNVNALLLGDSALYLCASSLGGVAGGTSTDTQYFGPGTRLTVL.

The rearrangement uses TRBV27 and TRBJ2-3, with D possibly TRBD2 on 6 matching bases. Germline V gene data show CDR1 as MNHEY and CDR2 as SMNVEV (reference sequence). The germline V and J ends were trimmed by 8 bases and 3 bases, with 21 bases remaining between them. The length of the CDR3 is 16 residues. CDR3 loop: CASWDSLPGGTDTQYF. CDR3 in DNA: TGTGCCAGCTGGGACTCGTTACCCGGGGGTACAGATACGCAGTATTTT.

The chain combines TRBV29-1 with TRBJ2-7; 8 bases are shared with TRBD1. V shed 6 bases and J 4 bases; nucleotides not matched to a gene: 8. The germline CDR1 and CDR2 sequences are SQVTM and ANQGSEA. The CDR3 runs 13 residues. As DNA, the CDR3 is TGCAGCGTAGTCAGGGGGCAAGGTTACGAGCAGTACTTC. Encoded protein: CSVVRGQGYEQYF.

The chain couples TRBV5-4 to TRBJ2-7, with a possible D match to TRBD2 (5 bases). From germline, CDR1 is SGHNT and CDR2 YYREEE (reference sequence). This CDR3 spans 13 amino acids. Trimming pared 5 bases from V and 6 bases from J, leaving 15 bases between. CDR3 DNA: TGTGCCAGCAGGCTGGACTGGGTGGGCGAGCAGTACTTC. Translated: CASRLDWVGEQYF.

J is TRBJ1-2 and V is TRBV23-1; D ambiguous. TRBV23-1 is recorded as an ORF, its role being uncertain. The CDR3 sequence is 12 residues long. Trimming stripped 6 bases from V and 3 bases from J, with 8 bases between. This CDR3 is CASSGIHYGYTF. In nucleotides, the CDR3 is TGCGCCAGCAGCGGGATTCACTATGGCTACACCTTC.

V gene TRBV6-1 combines with J gene TRBJ2-6; D unclear. Per the germline V gene, CDR1 is MNHNS and CDR2 is SASEGT. This CDR3 is built from 18 residues. V was trimmed by 2 bases and J by 0 bases, leaving 14 bases between them. CDR3 coding DNA: TGTGCCAGCAGTGAATCCCGACTCGCTTTCTCTGGGGCCAACGTCCTGACTTTC. It codes for CASSESRLAFSGANVLTF.

This clone has a handful of counts. This chain uses TRBV11-2 with TRBJ2-4, with D perhaps matching TRBD2 (6 bases). Trimming pared 0 bases from V and 10 bases from J, leaving 13 bases between. Germline V lookup: CDR1 SGHAT, CDR2 FQNNGV. There are 14 residues in the CDR3. In DNA, the CDR3 is TGTGCCAGCAGCTTAGAGGGTCGGGAGTCAATTCAGTACTTC. As protein: CASSLEGRESIQYF.

The chain employs TRBV7-9 and TRBJ1-4, with D uncertain. The germline CDR1 and CDR2 sequences are SEHNR and FQNEAQ (reference sequence). V lost 6 bases, J lost 8 bases, and 16 bases lay in between. The CDR3 spans 14 residues. The CDR3 reads CASSSRPGGEKLFF. The CDR3 DNA sequence: TGTGCCAGCAGTTCTCGACCCGGCGGGGAAAAACTGTTTTTT.

The chain employs TRBV19 and TRBJ1-5, with 7 nucleotides matching TRBD1. Germline V lookup: CDR1 LNHDA, CDR2 SQIVND (reference sequence). This CDR3 region has 13 residues. J was trimmed by 3 bases and V by 6 bases; bases with no gene match: 2. CDR3 protein: CASRGQINQPQHF. The CDR3 bases are TGTGCCAGTAGGGGACAGATCAATCAGCCCCAGCATTTT.

The chain is built from TRBV18 and TRBJ1-2; 7 positions match TRBD1. Germline V gives CDR1 KGHSH, CDR2 LQKENI. CDR3 length equals 15 residues. V gave up 3 bases and J gave up 7 bases; unmatched junction bases: 11. As DNA, the CDR3 is TGTGCCAGCTCACCGAGGAGACAGGGCTCAATTGGCTACACCTTC. Its translation is CASSPRRQGSIGYTF.

V gene TRBV7-8 combines with J gene TRBJ2-5, with no clear D. CDR1 is SGHVS, CDR2 FQNEAQ, per germline. The V end was cut by 5 bases, the J end by 5 bases, with 18 bases between. The length of the CDR3 is 15 residues. The CDR3 region has the DNA TGTGCCAGCAGCCAGACTCCTCTGGCCGCCGAGACCCAGTACTTC. Protein product: CASSQTPLAAETQYF.

The J gene is TRBJ1-1, the V gene TRBV5-1, with TRBD1 matching over 11 bases. The V gene's germline CDR1 is SGHRS and CDR2 YFSETQ. The junction had 9 bases not matched to a gene; V was cut back by 0 bases and J by 11 bases. This CDR3 region has 15 residues. The DNA for the CDR3 is TGCGCCAGCAGCTTGGCCGGGACAGGGGGATCAGGGGCTTTCTTT. Its translation: CASSLAGTGGSGAFF.

The chain joins TRBV27 to TRBJ1-3; maybe TRBD1 (6 bases). The CDR3 is made up of 14 amino acids. V was cut by 3 bases and J by 3 bases, with 9 bases left in between. Germline V gene lookup returns CDR1 MNHEY and CDR2 SMNVEV (reference sequence). The CDR3 protein is CASSFRGGGNTIYF. CDR3 sequence (DNA): TGTGCCAGCAGTTTTCGAGGGGGTGGAAACACCATATATTTT.

The genes are TRBV19 and TRBJ1-2, with D tentatively TRBD1 (6 bases). This CDR3 has 12 amino acids. V gave up 8 bases and J gave up 4 bases, with 11 bases separating them. In germline, CDR1 is LNHDA, CDR2 SQIVND (reference sequence). The CDR3, as DNA: TGTGCCAGTGGGGACAACCTCTATGGCTACACCTTC. The encoded protein is CASGDNLYGYTF.

The chain uses TRBV5-1 and TRBJ2-1, with 7 positions matching TRBD2. Germline V gives CDR1 SGHRS, CDR2 YFSETQ. J gave up 13 bases and V 0 bases, and 16 bases lay outside the gene matches. This CDR3 region has 16 residues. The CDR3 loop is CASSLAGSTEREGQFF. The DNA of the CDR3 is TGCGCCAGCAGCTTGGCCGGGTCGACCGAGCGGGAAGGTCAGTTCTTC.

The chain carries TRBV2 and TRBJ2-3, with D possibly matching TRBD2 (5 bases). Trimming pared 10 bases from V and 3 bases from J, leaving 14 bases between. CDR1 is SNHLY, CDR2 FYNNEI, per germline. The CDR3 is 13 amino acids. CDR3 sequence reads: CATSGGGTDTQYF. For the CDR3, the DNA is TGTGCCACGTCCGGAGGAGGTACAGATACGCAGTATTTT.

The genes are TRBV5-8 and TRBJ2-7; 7 bases are shared with TRBD2. Germline assignment: CDR1 SGHTS and CDR2 YDEGEE. Germline trimming cut 1 base from V and 0 bases from J; bases unmatched to any gene: 13. The CDR3 totals 18 residues. The CDR3 here is CASSLLGLAEDSSYEQYF. The CDR3 nucleotides are TGTGCCAGCAGCTTGTTGGGGCTAGCGGAGGATAGCTCCTACGAGCAGTACTTC.

In DNA form, the CDR3 reads TGCGCCACCATTTTAGGGAGCGGCTATGGCTACACCTTC. This translates into CATILGSGYGYTF. This chain connects TRBV10-2 to TRBJ1-2; D remains ambiguous. The CDR3 runs to 13 residues. Germline V gene sequence: CDR1 WSHSY, CDR2 SAAADI. Trimming took 10 bases from V and 4 from J, leaving 16 bases between them.

This clone was detected once. J is TRBJ2-7 and V is TRBV6-8, with D possibly being TRBD2 (5 bases). Germline CDR1 and CDR2: MNHGY and SAAAGT. This CDR3 spans 13 amino acids. V was shortened by 8 bases and J by 5 bases, with 16 bases between the two germline ends. CDR3 in DNA: TGTGCCAGCTTAAGGGAGTATTGGGACGAGCAGTACTTC. This gives the protein CASLREYWDEQYF.

This clone was observed once. The gene calls are TRBV6-5 and TRBJ1-2; TRBD1 aligns across 9 bases. The ends lost 2 bases at V and 8 bases at J; junction bases unmatched: 9. This CDR3 contains 15 residues. In germline, CDR1 is MNHEY, CDR2 SVGAGI. The CDR3 DNA reads TGTGCCAGCAGTTACGGGGACAGGGACCCTATCGGCTACACCTTC. Residues: CASSYGDRDPIGYTF.

The V gene is TRBV6-5, the J gene TRBJ1-4; 7 bases are shared with TRBD1. This CDR3 is 15 amino acids long. The germline V gene has CDR1 MNHEY and CDR2 SVGAGI. V shed 5 bases and J 3 bases; nucleotides not matched to a gene: 6. CDR3 nucleotide sequence: TGTGCCAGCAGTCAAAACAGGGGAGCTAATGAAAAACTGTTTTTT. The encoded protein is CASSQNRGANEKLFF.